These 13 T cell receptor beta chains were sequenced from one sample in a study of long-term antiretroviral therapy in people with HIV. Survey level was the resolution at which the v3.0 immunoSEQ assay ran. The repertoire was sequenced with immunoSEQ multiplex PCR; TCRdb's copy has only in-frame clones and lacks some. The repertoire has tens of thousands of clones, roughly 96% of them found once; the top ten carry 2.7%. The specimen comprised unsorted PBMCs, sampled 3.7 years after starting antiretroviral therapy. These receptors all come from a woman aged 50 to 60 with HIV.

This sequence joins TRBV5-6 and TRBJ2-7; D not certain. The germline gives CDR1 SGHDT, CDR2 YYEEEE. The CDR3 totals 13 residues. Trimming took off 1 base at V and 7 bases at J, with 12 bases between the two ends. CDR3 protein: CASSLNWGREQYF. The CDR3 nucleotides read TGTGCCAGCAGCTTGAATTGGGGAAGGGAGCAGTACTTC.

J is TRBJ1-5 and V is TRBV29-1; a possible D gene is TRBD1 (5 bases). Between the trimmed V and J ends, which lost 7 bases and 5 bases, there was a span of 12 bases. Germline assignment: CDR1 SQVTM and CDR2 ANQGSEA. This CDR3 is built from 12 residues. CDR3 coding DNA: TGCAGCGCCGGGGCTTTTGATCAGCCCCAGCATTTT. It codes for CSAGAFDQPQHF.

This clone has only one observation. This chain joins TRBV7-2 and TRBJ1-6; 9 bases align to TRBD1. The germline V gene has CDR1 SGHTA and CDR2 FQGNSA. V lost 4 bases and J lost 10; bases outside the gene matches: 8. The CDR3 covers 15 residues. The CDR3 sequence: CASSSVDRGNSPLHF. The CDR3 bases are TGTGCCAGCAGCTCCGTTGACAGGGGGAACTCACCCCTCCACTTT. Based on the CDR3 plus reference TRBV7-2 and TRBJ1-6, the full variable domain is GAGVSQSPSNKVTEKGKDVELRCDPISGHTALYWYRQSLGQGLEFLIYFQGNSAPDKSGLPSDRFSAERTGGSVSTLTIQRTQQEDSAVYLCASSSVDRGNSPLHFGNGTRLTVT.

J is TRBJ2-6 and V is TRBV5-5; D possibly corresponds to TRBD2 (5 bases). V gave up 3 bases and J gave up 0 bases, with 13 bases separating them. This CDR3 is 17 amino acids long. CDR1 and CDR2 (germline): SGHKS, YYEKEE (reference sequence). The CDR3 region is CASSSPGRGSGANVLTF. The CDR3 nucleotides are TGTGCCAGCAGCTCCCCGGGTCGGGGCTCTGGGGCCAACGTCCTGACTTTC.

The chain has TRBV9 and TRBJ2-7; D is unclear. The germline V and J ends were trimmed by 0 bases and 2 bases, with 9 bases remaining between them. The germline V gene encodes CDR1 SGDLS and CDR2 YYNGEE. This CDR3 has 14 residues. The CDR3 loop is CASSVGSTAYEQYF. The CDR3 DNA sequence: TGTGCCAGCAGCGTAGGGAGCACCGCCTACGAGCAGTACTTC.

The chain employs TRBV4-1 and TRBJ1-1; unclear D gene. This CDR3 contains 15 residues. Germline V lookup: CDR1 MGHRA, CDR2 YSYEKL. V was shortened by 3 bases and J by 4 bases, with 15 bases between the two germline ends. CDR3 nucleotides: TGCGCCAGCAGCCAGAGACAACCGGGCCCCACTGAAGCTTTCTTT. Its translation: CASSQRQPGPTEAFF.

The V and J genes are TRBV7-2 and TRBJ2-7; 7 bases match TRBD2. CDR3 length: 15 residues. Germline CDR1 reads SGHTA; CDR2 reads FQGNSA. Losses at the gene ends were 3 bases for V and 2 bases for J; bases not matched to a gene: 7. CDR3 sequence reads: CASSFTAGSTYEQYF. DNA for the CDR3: TGTGCCAGCAGCTTTACAGCGGGGTCTACCTACGAGCAGTACTTC.

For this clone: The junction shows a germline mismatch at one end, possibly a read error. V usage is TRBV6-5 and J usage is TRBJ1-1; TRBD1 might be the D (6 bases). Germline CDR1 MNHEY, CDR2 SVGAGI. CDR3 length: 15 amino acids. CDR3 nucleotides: TGTGCCAGCAGCTACTCTGGGGGCGCGGGCACTGAAGCTTTCTTT. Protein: CASSYSGGAGTEAFF.

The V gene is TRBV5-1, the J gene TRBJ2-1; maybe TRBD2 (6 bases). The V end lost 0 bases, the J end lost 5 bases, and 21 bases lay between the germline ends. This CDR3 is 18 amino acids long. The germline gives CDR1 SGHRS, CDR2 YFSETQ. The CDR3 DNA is TGCGCCAGCAGCTTGGCCGGGACTCCGAACGACTCGAACAATGAGCAGTTCTTC. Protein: CASSLAGTPNDSNNEQFF.

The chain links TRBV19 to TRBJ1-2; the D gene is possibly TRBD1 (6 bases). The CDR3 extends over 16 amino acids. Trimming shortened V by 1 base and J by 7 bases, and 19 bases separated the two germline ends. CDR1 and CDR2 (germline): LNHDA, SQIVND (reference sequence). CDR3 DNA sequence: TGTGCCAGTAGTATAGCCTTCGGGACAAGACCCGCTGGCTACACCTTC. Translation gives CASSIAFGTRPAGYTF. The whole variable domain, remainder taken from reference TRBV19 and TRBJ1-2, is DGGITQSPKYLFRKEGQNVTLSCEQNLNHDAMYWYRQDPGQGLRLIYYSQIVNDFQKGDIAEGYSVSREKKESFPLTVTSAQKNPTAFYLCASSIAFGTRPAGYTFGSGTRLTVV.

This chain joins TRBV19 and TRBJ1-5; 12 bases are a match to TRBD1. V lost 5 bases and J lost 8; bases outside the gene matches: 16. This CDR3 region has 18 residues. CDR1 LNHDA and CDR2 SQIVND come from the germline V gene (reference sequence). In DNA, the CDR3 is TGTGCCAGTAGTGTGACCGGGACAGGGGGCCCCATTAAGAAGCCCCAGCATTTT. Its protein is CASSVTGTGGPIKKPQHF. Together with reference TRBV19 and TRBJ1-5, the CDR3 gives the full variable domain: DGGITQSPKYLFRKEGQNVTLSCEQNLNHDAMYWYRQDPGQGLRLIYYSQIVNDFQKGDIAEGYSVSREKKESFPLTVTSAQKNPTAFYLCASSVTGTGGPIKKPQHFGDGTRLSIL.

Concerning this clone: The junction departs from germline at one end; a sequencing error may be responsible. The CDR3 protein is CASRALAGPLF. For the CDR3, the DNA is TGTGCCAGCAGAGCACTAGCGGGGCCCCTCTTC. This chain uses TRBV5-8 with TRBJ2-1, with 10 bases fitting TRBD2. The germline V gene encodes CDR1 SGHTS and CDR2 YDEGEE. The CDR3 has 11 amino acids.

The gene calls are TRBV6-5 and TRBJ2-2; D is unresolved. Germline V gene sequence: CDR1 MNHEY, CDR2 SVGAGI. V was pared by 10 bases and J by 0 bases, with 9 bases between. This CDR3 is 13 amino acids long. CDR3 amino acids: CATLDPNTGELFF. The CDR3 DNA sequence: TGTGCCACCTTAGACCCGAACACCGGGGAGCTGTTTTTT.